This T cell receptor (beta chain) was documented in a study of cytotoxic CD8 clonotypes in ibrutinib-treated CLL. Study at large: Response sampling came at median roughly 11 months of treatment, ranging about 6 to 40 months. Mean yields were 255,043 productive templates and over 85,000 productive rearrangements per sample. Overall study results and limits: Rare overall, public clonotypes shrank or held steady under therapy.

Measured with immunoSEQ multiplex PCR; TCRdb has only the in-frame clones, and not every one. Here the sample spans hundreds of thousands of clones, about three quarters being singletons. Genomic DNA in a quantity of about 2.2 micrograms was derived from cryopreserved PBMCs for TCR beta libraries. CDR1 and CDR2 (germline): MNHEY, SMNVEV (reference sequence). Trimming cost V 6 bases and J 1 base; bases outside gene matches: 2. The CDR3 is 14 residues long. This clone was picked up one time. Its antigen is as yet unknown. This sample comprised PBMCs, obtained after 24 months of ibrutinib treatment. The receptor was derived from a human donor with chronic lymphocytic leukemia. V and J are TRBV27 and TRBJ2-3; 9 nucleotides match TRBD1. CDR3 in amino acids: CASRRDRGTDTQYF. CDR3 in DNA: TGTGCCAGCAGGCGGGACAGGGGCACAGATACGCAGTATTTT.